The subject of this entry is one TCR beta chain. The sample comes from a study of blood T cell repertoires in COVID-19. About the study: The cDNA or gDNA used as material had been derived from T cells, B-cell-depleted T cells, or PBMCs.

Per the original methods: Amplification with reference gene primers provided the estimates of nucleated cell counts. TCRdb keeps only in-frame clones here, not all; method: immunoSEQ multiplex PCR. From that table come the V and J calls and clone size; the DNA was used to work out D and trimming. The sample comprises around 98,000 clones, approximately 79% of which are singletons, and roughly a tenth rests with the top ten. This CDR3 is built from 15 residues. From germline, CDR1 is ENHRY and CDR2 SYGVKD. J lost 6 bases, V lost 5 bases, and 11 bases had no gene match. Sequenced: peripheral blood. The TCR comes from a man aged 65 to 85 with active or convalescent COVID-19. The J gene is TRBJ2-7, the V gene TRBV10-3, with 9 bases lining up with TRBD2. The CDR3 nucleotides are TGTGCCATCAGTCTCTTGGGCGGGGGGGCAGGCGAGCAGTACTTC. Translated, it gives CAISLLGGGAGEQYF.